The 2 T cell receptor beta chains presented below share a single source sample, sequenced in a study of Ad26.COV2.S vaccination and SARS-CoV-2 variants. Clones were sequenced by immunoSEQ multiplex PCR, and TCRdb holds only the in-frame ones, with some missing. The top ten clones hold 1.5% to 2% of a sample with some 460,000 clones, 80% to 90% of them seen once. The sample's treatment: some 19 received Ad26.COV2.S at low or high dose, single or two shots; roughly 5 received placebo; per-sample allocation not given. Sample collection was performed on day 63 after the first vaccine or placebo injection. This material consisted of peripheral blood, taken in a trial of Ad26.COV2.S vaccine versus placebo. The origin of the receptors is a person aged 18-60 years who received the Ad26.COV2.S COVID-19 vaccine or a placebo.

This chain joins TRBV5-5 and TRBJ2-3, with 7 nucleotides matching TRBD2. The CDR3 consists of 16 residues. Trimming cost V 3 bases and J 4 bases; bases outside gene matches: 11. CDR1 and CDR2 (germline): SGHKS, YYEKEE (reference sequence). CDR3 region: CASSSTPSGTADTQYF. For the CDR3, the DNA is TGTGCCAGCAGCTCAACCCCAAGCGGGACGGCAGATACGCAGTATTTT.

The genes are TRBV7-9 and TRBJ2-2; D might be TRBD1 or TRBD2, each matching 5 bases. Trimming removed 1 base from V and 4 bases from J, with 16 bases in between. The CDR3 runs 17 residues. From germline, CDR1 is SEHNR and CDR2 FQNEAQ (reference sequence). The CDR3 DNA reads TGTGCCAGCAGCTTAGTATCTTCCGGGGCTCTCACCGGGGAGCTGTTTTTT. Translating gives CASSLVSSGALTGELFF.